This T cell receptor beta chain was documented in a study of blood T cell repertoires in COVID-19. Turning to the study itself: Acute-phase and convalescent COVID-19 samples originated in the United States, Italy and Spain.

The CDR3 contains 14 residues. Germline trimming cut 6 bases from V and 3 bases from J; bases unmatched to any gene: 7. The germline CDR1 and CDR2 sequences are MNHNY and SVGAGI (reference sequence). The repertoire was sequenced with immunoSEQ multiplex PCR; TCRdb's copy has only in-frame clones and lacks some. The sample records approximately 200,000 clones, roughly 86% being singletons. The specimen sequenced was peripheral blood. The receptor's source is a woman aged 25 to 45 with active or convalescent COVID-19. The J gene is TRBJ2-7, the V gene TRBV6-6; 8 bases align to TRBD2. CDR3 sequence: CASRGLGLDYEQYF. The CDR3 DNA follows: TGTGCCAGCAGGGGACTAGGACTAGACTACGAGCAGTACTTC.